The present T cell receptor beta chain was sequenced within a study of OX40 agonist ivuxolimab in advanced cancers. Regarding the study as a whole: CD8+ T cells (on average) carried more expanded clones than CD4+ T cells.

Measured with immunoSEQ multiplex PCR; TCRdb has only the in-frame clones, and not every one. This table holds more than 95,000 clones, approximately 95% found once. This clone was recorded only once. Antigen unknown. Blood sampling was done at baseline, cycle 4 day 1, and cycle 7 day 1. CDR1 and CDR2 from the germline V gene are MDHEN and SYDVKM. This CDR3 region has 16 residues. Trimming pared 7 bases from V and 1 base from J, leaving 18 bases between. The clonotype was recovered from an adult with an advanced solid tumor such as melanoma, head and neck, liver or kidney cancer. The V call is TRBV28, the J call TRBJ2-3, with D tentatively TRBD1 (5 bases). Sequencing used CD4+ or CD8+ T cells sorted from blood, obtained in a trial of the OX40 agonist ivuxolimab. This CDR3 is CASTPQGHQGTDTQYF. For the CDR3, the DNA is TGTGCCAGCACCCCCCAGGGTCACCAGGGCACAGATACGCAGTATTTT.